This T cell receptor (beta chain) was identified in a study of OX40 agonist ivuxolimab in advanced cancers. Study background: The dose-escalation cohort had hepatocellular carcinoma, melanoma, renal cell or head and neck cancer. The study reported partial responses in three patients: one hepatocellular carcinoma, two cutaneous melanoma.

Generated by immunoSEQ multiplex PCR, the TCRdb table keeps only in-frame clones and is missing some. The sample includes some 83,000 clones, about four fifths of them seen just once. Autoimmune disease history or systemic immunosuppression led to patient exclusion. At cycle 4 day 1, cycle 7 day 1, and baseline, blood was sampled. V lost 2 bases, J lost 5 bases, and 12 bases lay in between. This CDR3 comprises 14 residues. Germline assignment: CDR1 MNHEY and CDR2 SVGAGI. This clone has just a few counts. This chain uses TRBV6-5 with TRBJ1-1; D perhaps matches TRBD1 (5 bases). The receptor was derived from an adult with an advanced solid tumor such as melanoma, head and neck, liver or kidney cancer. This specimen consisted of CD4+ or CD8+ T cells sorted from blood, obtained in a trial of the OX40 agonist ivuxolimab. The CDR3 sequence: CASSYGGGGTEAFF. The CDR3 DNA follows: TGTGCCAGCAGTTACGGGGGAGGTGGAACTGAAGCTTTCTTT.